This T cell receptor beta chain was profiled in a study of synovial regulatory T cells in juvenile arthritis. At the level of the study: Three patients were therapy-naive; five to seven received methotrexate alone. Study outcomes and limitations: Blood Treg cells that were inflammation-associated showed lower TCR diversity than other blood Treg cells. Synovial Tregs shared more CDR3 sequences with iaTregs than other blood Tregs.

The protocol was immunoSEQ multiplex PCR, while the TCRdb copy is restricted to in-frame clones and leaves out a portion. Here the sample table reports over 9,000 clones. The germline gives CDR1 SGHNT, CDR2 YYREEE (reference sequence). The CDR3 has 15 amino acids. Only the protein sequence is given. By frequency, this clone registers medium-sized. What it recognizes is unknown. This receptor was obtained from a donor between 2 and 29 years old with juvenile idiopathic arthritis. Input material: Treg cells from blood. Subset defined: remaining (HLA-DR-negative) circulating blood Treg cells. The V gene is TRBV5-4, the J gene TRBJ2-7; no DNA is available, so the TRBD1 call from TCRdb remains unchecked. CDR3 protein: CASSSTAGITYEQYF.